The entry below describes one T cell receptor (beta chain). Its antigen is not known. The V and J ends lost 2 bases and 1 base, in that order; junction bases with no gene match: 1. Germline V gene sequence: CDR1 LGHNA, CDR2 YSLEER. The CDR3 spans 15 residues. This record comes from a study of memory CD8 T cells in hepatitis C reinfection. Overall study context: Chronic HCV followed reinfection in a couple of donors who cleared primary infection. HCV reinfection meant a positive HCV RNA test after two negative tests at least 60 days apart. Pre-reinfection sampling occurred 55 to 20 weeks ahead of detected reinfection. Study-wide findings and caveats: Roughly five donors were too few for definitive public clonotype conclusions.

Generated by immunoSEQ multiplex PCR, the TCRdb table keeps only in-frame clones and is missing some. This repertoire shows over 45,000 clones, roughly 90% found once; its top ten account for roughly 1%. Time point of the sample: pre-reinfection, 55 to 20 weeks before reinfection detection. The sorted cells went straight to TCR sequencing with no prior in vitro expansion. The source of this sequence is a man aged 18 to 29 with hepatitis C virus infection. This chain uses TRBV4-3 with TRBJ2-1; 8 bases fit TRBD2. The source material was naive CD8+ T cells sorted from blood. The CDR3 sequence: CASSQTGGSYNEQFF. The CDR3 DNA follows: TGCGCCAGCAGCCAAACGGGAGGGTCCTACAATGAGCAGTTCTTC.